This passage covers 14 T cell receptor beta chains from one sample sequenced in a study of vaccination effects on CD4 cells after COVID-19. With the ViraFEST assay, the study expanded antigen-specific CD4+ T cells using viral peptide pools, then sequenced them. At the end of around 11 days of culture, CD4+ T cells were isolated. Between March and December 2020, the person had a SARS-CoV-2 infection that PCR confirmed. Antigens for these TCRs are unknown. Sequenced by immunoSEQ multiplex PCR; TCRdb stores in-frame clones only, minus some. The sample yields 55,000 to 90,000 clones, roughly 73% seen once. The sample was CD4+ T cells from PBMCs cultured with HIV peptides, taken before COVID-19 vaccination. Subset of the sample: HIV-1 Nef peptide pool negative control/reference culture. Source of these receptors: a human donor who had a prior SARS-CoV-2 infection.

The V gene is TRBV3-1 (or the pseudogene TRBV3-2), the J gene TRBJ2-5; no reliable D call. The length of the CDR3 is 14 residues. V lost 2 bases to trimming and J lost 3 bases, with 10 bases between them. Germline CDR1 LGHDT, CDR2 YNNKEL (reference sequence). The CDR3 DNA reads TGTGCCAGCAGCCAATATTCCAGAAAAGAGACCCAGTACTTC. This encodes CASSQYSRKETQYF.

The chain couples TRBV18 to TRBJ1-3, with D hard to call. Looked up from germline, CDR1 is KGHSH and CDR2 is LQKENI. Deletions cut 6 bases from V and 0 bases from J, with 12 bases between. This CDR3 comprises 15 residues. Written as DNA, the CDR3 is TGTGCCAGCTCGGGTCCGCTAACCTCTGGAAACACCATATATTTT. Translating gives CASSGPLTSGNTIYF.

The chain joins TRBV19 to TRBJ2-2, with D perhaps matching TRBD2 (6 bases). V gave up 3 bases and J gave up 6 bases, with 8 bases separating them. From germline, CDR1 is LNHDA and CDR2 SQIVND (reference sequence). This CDR3 has 13 amino acids. CDR3 amino acids: CASSIWGAGELFF. As DNA, the CDR3 is TGTGCCAGTAGTATTTGGGGGGCCGGGGAGCTGTTTTTT.

The J gene is TRBJ2-7, the V gene TRBV29-1, with a weak D call TRBD2 (6 bases). The germline V gene encodes CDR1 SQVTM and CDR2 ANQGSEA. The V end lost 3 bases, the J end lost 3 bases, and 15 bases lay between the germline ends. This CDR3 is built from 14 residues. The CDR3 coding sequence is TGCAGCGTTGAGGGACTGGCAGAGAGCTACGAGCAGTACTTC. Amino acid sequence: CSVEGLAESYEQYF.

This clone was detected once. This chain links TRBV7-3 with TRBJ2-1; TRBD2 matches at 11 bases. Germline values: CDR1 SGHTA, CDR2 FQGTGA. With 3 bases clipped from V and 6 bases from J, the junction kept 1 base outside the gene matches. CDR3 length: 14 residues. The CDR3: CASSFGTSGNEQFF. The CDR3 nucleotides read TGTGCCAGCAGCTTCGGGACTAGCGGCAATGAGCAGTTCTTC.

The chain's CDR3 is CASSSGTAEQYF. The CDR3 bases are TGCGCCAGCAGCTCCGGGACAGCCGAGCAGTACTTC. The chain carries TRBV5-1 and TRBJ2-7; 7 positions agree with TRBD1. With 3 bases clipped from V and 6 bases from J, the junction kept 3 bases outside the gene matches. The CDR3 is made up of 12 amino acids. CDR1 is SGHRS, CDR2 YFSETQ, per germline.

V is TRBV19 and J is TRBJ1-6; 7 bases are a match to TRBD1. In germline, CDR1 is LNHDA, CDR2 SQIVND (reference sequence). The V segment lost 4 bases and the J segment 10 bases; nucleotides outside the gene matches: 7. CDR3 size: 14 residues. The CDR3 spells CASSTAGGFSPLHF. In DNA form, the CDR3 reads TGTGCCAGTAGTACTGCAGGGGGTTTCTCACCCCTCCACTTT.

The chain has TRBV5-1 and TRBJ1-4; tentatively, D is TRBD1 (5 bases). Trimming removed 5 bases at V and 4 bases at J, with 12 bases between. Germline CDR1 reads SGHRS; CDR2 reads YFSETQ. This CDR3 is built from 14 residues. In DNA, the CDR3 is TGCGCCAGCAGGCGGGACGGGGGTAATGAAAAACTGTTTTTT. Its protein is CASRRDGGNEKLFF.

The chain joins TRBV2 to TRBJ1-4; 10 bases are a match to TRBD1. This CDR3 contains 14 residues. Per the germline V gene, CDR1 is SNHLY and CDR2 is FYNNEI. V shed 5 bases, J shed 7 bases, and the junction held 4 bases outside the gene matches. CDR3 loop: CASSRQGAGEKLFF. The CDR3 nucleotides are TGTGCCAGCAGTAGACAGGGGGCGGGTGAAAAACTGTTTTTT. The full variable domain, with the rest looked up from reference TRBV2 and TRBJ1-4, is EPEVTQTPSHQVTQMGQEVILRCVPISNHLYFYWYRQILGQKVEFLVSFYNNEISEKSEIFDDQFSVERPDGSNFTLKIRSTKLEDSAMYFCASSRQGAGEKLFFGSGTQLSVL.

The gene calls are TRBV29-1 and TRBJ2-2; TRBD1 aligns across 8 bases. Germline lookup yields CDR1 SQVTM and CDR2 ANQGSEA. The CDR3 has 17 amino acids. V shed 7 bases and J 4 bases; nucleotides not matched to a gene: 17. Here the CDR3 reads CSAANQGQGKGTGELFF. In DNA, the CDR3 is TGCAGCGCCGCCAATCAAGGACAGGGTAAAGGCACCGGGGAGCTGTTTTTT.

The chain recombines TRBV5-1 with TRBJ2-7, with D unresolved. Trimming stripped 1 base from V and 1 base from J, with 9 bases between. CDR1 is SGHRS, CDR2 YFSETQ, per germline. CDR3 length equals 14 residues. CDR3 DNA sequence: TGCGCCAGCAGCTTGACGGATTTGTCCTACGAGCAGTACTTC. Translated: CASSLTDLSYEQYF.

In regard to this clone: One end of the junction does not line up with germline, which may come from a read error. The genes are TRBV4-3 and TRBJ1-2; D uncertain. This CDR3 spans 12 amino acids. From germline, CDR1 is LGHNA and CDR2 YSLEER. The CDR3 loop is CASSQGLRASHF. The CDR3 DNA sequence: TGCGCCAGCAGCCAAGGCCTCCGGGCCTCTCACTTC.

In this sample, this clone turned up once. V is TRBV3-1 (or the pseudogene TRBV3-2) and J is TRBJ1-1, with D possibly being TRBD1 (6 bases). The CDR3 is 15 amino acids. The germline CDR1 and CDR2 sequences are LGHDT and YNNKEL (reference sequence). V was clipped by 1 base and J by 6 bases, with 15 bases between them. The CDR3 loop reads CASSQAGAWGPEAFF. In DNA form, the CDR3 reads TGTGCCAGCAGCCAAGCTGGCGCCTGGGGGCCTGAAGCTTTCTTT.

The gene calls are TRBV7-8 and TRBJ2-5; D may be TRBD1 or TRBD2 (5 bases each). The V gene's germline CDR1 is SGHVS and CDR2 FQNEAQ. The CDR3 spans 16 residues. Trimming removed 5 bases from V and 7 bases from J, with 23 bases in between. The CDR3 region has the DNA TGTGCCAGCAGCCAACAGCCGGGACCTACCGCGGCGACCCAGTACTTC. It specifies CASSQQPGPTAATQYF.